The 26 T cell receptor beta chains presented below share a single source sample, sequenced in a study of CD8 T cells in Susac syndrome. The authors reverse transcribed roughly 0.5 to 1 ug RNA with random hexamers. TCRdb called the immunoSEQ multiplex PCR reads again in MiXCR, with one record for every CDR3 protein. The sample lists 95,000 to 150,000 distinct CDR3 sequences; roughly 94% were seen once. Sequencing used CD8+ T cells from PBMCs. The origin of the receptors is a human donor with Susac syndrome.

The gene calls are TRBV11-2 and TRBJ1-1; maybe TRBD1 (5 bases). Germline CDR1 reads SGHAT; CDR2 reads FQNNGV. Trimming pared 3 bases from V and 11 bases from J, leaving 13 bases between. The CDR3 loop spans 12 amino acids. CDR3 bases: TGTGCCAGCAGCTTCGGGGGGATTGGGGCTTTCTTT. Translated: CASSFGGIGAFF.

The chain recombines TRBV20-1 with TRBJ2-7; maybe TRBD1 (7 bases). Trimming took off 3 bases at V and 4 bases at J, with 16 bases between the two ends. Germline V CDR1 and CDR2: DFQATT, SNEGSKA (reference sequence). The CDR3 covers 14 residues. Here the CDR3 reads CSARAGQNTYEQYF. The CDR3 DNA sequence: TGCAGTGCTAGGGCGGGACAGAATACTTACGAGCAGTACTTC.

This CDR3 reads CASSLFQGLAKNIQYF. The CDR3 DNA is TGTGCCAGCAGTTTATTTCAGGGACTAGCCAAAAACATTCAGTACTTC. The V call is TRBV12-3 or TRBV12-4, the J call TRBJ2-4, with D tentatively TRBD2 (6 bases). V dropped 2 bases and J dropped 0 bases, with 11 bases sitting between them. The CDR3 totals 16 residues.

This clonotype was seen just once. The chain combines TRBV18 with TRBJ2-3; D might be TRBD1 (6 bases). The CDR3 runs 15 residues. Trimming shortened V by 2 bases and J by 2 bases, and 11 bases separated the two germline ends. From germline, CDR1 is KGHSH and CDR2 LQKENI. CDR3 protein: CASSPGPGDTDTQYF. The DNA of the CDR3 is TGTGCCAGCTCACCAGGCCCAGGGGACACAGATACGCAGTATTTT.

The chain has TRBV29-1 and TRBJ1-4; 7 bases align to TRBD1. The junction had 6 bases not matched to a gene; V was cut back by 3 bases and J by 8 bases. The germline gives CDR1 SQVTM, CDR2 ANQGSEA. The CDR3 consists of 13 residues. The CDR3, as DNA: TGCAGCGTTGAGTCAGGGGGAGAAGAAAAACTGTTTTTT. Its translation is CSVESGGEEKLFF.

The genes are TRBV3-1 and TRBJ1-6, with 7 bases lining up with TRBD1. The CDR3 has 16 amino acids. Germline trimming cut 0 bases from V and 4 bases from J; bases unmatched to any gene: 3. Germline V gene sequence: CDR1 LGHDT, CDR2 YNNKEL (reference sequence). The CDR3 DNA reads TGTGCCAGCAGCCAAGAGGGACAGCCTTATAATTCACCCCTCCACTTT. Translation gives CASSQEGQPYNSPLHF.

For this clonotype: Its ends do not fully match the called genes, so a read error is possible. The chain combines TRBV14 with TRBJ1-2; D might be TRBD1 (5 bases). Germline-derived CDR1 and CDR2 are SGHDN and FVKESK. CDR3 size: 12 residues. CDR3 loop: CASSQDWVGVAF. Written as DNA, the CDR3 is TGTGCCAGCAGCCAAGATTGGGTAGGGGTCGCCTTC.

For the CDR3, the DNA is TGTGCCAGCACCGCGGACAGGGTGGGTTCACCCCTCCACTTT. Translated: CASTADRVGSPLHF. The chain employs TRBV6-5 and TRBJ1-6; 8 nucleotides align to TRBD1. Germline CDR1 reads MNHEY; CDR2 reads SVGAGI. Trimming removed 7 bases from V and 9 bases from J; junction bases left unmatched: 8. This CDR3 has 14 residues.

This rearrangement joins TRBV20-1 to TRBJ2-7, with D possibly TRBD2 on 6 matching bases. Per germline, CDR1 DFQATT and CDR2 SNEGSKA (reference sequence). CDR3 length: 12 residues. The V and J ends lost 3 bases and 7 bases respectively, with 13 bases between them. CDR3 loop: CSARSWAGEQYF. In DNA, the CDR3 is TGCAGTGCTAGGTCCTGGGCGGGGGAGCAGTACTTC.

The chain joins TRBV12-3 or TRBV12-4 to TRBJ1-2; D is perhaps TRBD1 (6 bases). The CDR3 covers 13 residues. The V end was cut by 6 bases, the J end by 4 bases, with 12 bases between. Here the CDR3 DNA reads TGTGCCAGCAGCCGGACAGCTATCTATGGCTACACCTTC. Translating it yields CASSRTAIYGYTF.

The table lists this clonotype with a count of one. The chain uses TRBV5-4 and TRBJ2-7; D is possibly TRBD1 or TRBD2 (5 bases each). The V gene lost 0 bases and the J gene lost 3 bases, with 13 bases spanning the gap. The CDR3 is 15 amino acids. CDR1 is SGHNT, CDR2 YYREEE, per germline (reference sequence). The CDR3 sequence is CASSLAAGALYEQYF. CDR3 nucleotides: TGTGCCAGCAGCTTGGCCGCCGGGGCCCTCTACGAGCAGTACTTC.

The rearrangement links TRBV29-1 to TRBJ2-2; D not resolved. CDR3 length: 12 residues. Germline V gene lookup returns CDR1 SQVTM and CDR2 ANQGSEA. V gave up 3 bases and J gave up 2 bases, with 4 bases separating them. This CDR3 is CSVEVNTGELFF. CDR3 bases: TGCAGCGTTGAGGTTAACACCGGGGAGCTGTTTTTT.

The chain recombines TRBV20-1 with TRBJ1-2, with D possibly being TRBD1 (6 bases). V was cut by 0 bases and J by 5 bases, with 13 bases left in between. Per the germline V gene, CDR1 is DFQATT and CDR2 is SNEGSKA (reference sequence). The CDR3 sequence is 14 residues long. The CDR3 loop is CSAREARTVYGYTF. The CDR3, as DNA: TGCAGTGCTAGAGAGGCCAGGACAGTGTATGGCTACACCTTC.

The chain carries TRBV10-2 and TRBJ2-7; possibly TRBD1 for D (5 bases). Germline CDR1 WSHSY, CDR2 SAAADI. There are 14 residues in the CDR3. The V end was cut by 0 bases, the J end by 5 bases, with 11 bases between. For the CDR3, the DNA is TGCGCCAGCAGTGAGTCAAGGGGCAGGGACGAGCAGTACTTC. Protein product: CASSESRGRDEQYF.

The gene calls are TRBV5-6 and TRBJ2-3; D is possibly TRBD1 (5 bases). Germline lookup yields CDR1 SGHDT and CDR2 YYEEEE. Deletions cut 3 bases from V and 9 bases from J, with 8 bases between. The CDR3 runs to 11 residues. CDR3 sequence reads: CASSSGLTQYF. CDR3 in DNA: TGTGCCAGCAGCTCAGGGTTGACGCAGTATTTT. The variable domain in full, completed from reference TRBV5-6 and TRBJ2-3, reads DAGVTQSPTHLIKTRGQQVTLRCSPKSGHDTVSWYQQALGQGPQFIFQYYEEEERQRGNFPDRFSGHQFPNYSSELNVNALLLGDSALYLCASSSGLTQYFGPGTRLTVL.

The chain uses TRBV6-4 and TRBJ1-1; no clear D. Trimming shortened V by 0 bases and J by 5 bases, and 13 bases separated the two germline ends. The CDR3 runs 15 residues. Germline values: CDR1 MRHNA, CDR2 SNTAGT. CDR3 in amino acids: CASSDSSRGGTEAFF. CDR3 in DNA: TGTGCCAGCAGTGACTCCAGCCGGGGTGGAACTGAAGCTTTCTTT.

The V gene is TRBV12-5, the J gene TRBJ2-7; D not resolved. Per germline, CDR1 LGHNT and CDR2 FRNRAP. The CDR3 runs 12 residues. Trimming cost V 1 base and J 2 bases, with 3 bases left between them. The CDR3 here is CASGLEAYEQYF. In nucleotides, the CDR3 is TGTGCTAGTGGTTTGGAAGCCTACGAGCAGTACTTC. Filled out from reference TRBV12-5 and TRBJ2-7, the complete variable domain reads DARVTQTPRHKVTEMGQEVTMRCQPILGHNTVFWYRQTMMQGLELLAYFRNRAPLDDSGMPKDRFSAEMPDATLATLKIQPSEPRDSAVYFCASGLEAYEQYFGPGTRLTVT.

The rearrangement joins TRBV19 to TRBJ1-5; no clear D. The CDR3 loop spans 15 amino acids. Per the germline V gene, CDR1 is LNHDA and CDR2 is SQIVND (reference sequence). Between the trimmed V and J ends, which lost 3 bases and 2 bases, there was a span of 11 bases. CDR3 region: CASSIGLRGNQPQHF. The CDR3 DNA reads TGTGCCAGTAGTATCGGTTTGAGGGGCAATCAGCCCCAGCATTTT.

V usage is TRBV5-4 and J usage is TRBJ1-2; 8 nucleotides match TRBD1. The CDR3 totals 15 residues. Looked up from germline, CDR1 is SGHNT and CDR2 is YYREEE (reference sequence). V gave up 6 bases and J gave up 4 bases; unmatched junction bases: 11. The CDR3 reads CASIPSTGGLYGYTF. The CDR3 DNA is TGTGCCAGCATCCCCTCCACAGGGGGGCTCTATGGCTACACCTTC.

The V gene is TRBV3-1, the J gene TRBJ1-1; possibly TRBD1 for D (5 bases). The V and J ends lost 1 base and 8 bases respectively, with 8 bases between them. The CDR3 has 12 residues. The germline V gene has CDR1 LGHDT and CDR2 YNNKEL (reference sequence). As DNA, the CDR3 is TGTGCCAGCAGCCAAGCAGGGACGGAAGCTTTCTTT. This translates into CASSQAGTEAFF. The full variable domain, in which reference TRBV3-1 and TRBJ1-1 provide the parts outside the CDR3, is DTAVSQTPKYLVTQMGNDKSIKCEQNLGHDTMYWYKQDSKKFLKIMFSYNNKELIINETVPNRFSPKSPDKAHLNLHINSLELGDSAVYFCASSQAGTEAFFGQGTRLTVV.

In DNA form, the CDR3 reads TGTGCCAGCAGCGCCTCTCCGACCCCGGGCCCCTTCACAGATACGCAGTATTTT. Translation gives CASSASPTPGPFTDTQYF. The V and J genes are TRBV12-3 or TRBV12-4 and TRBJ2-3; D is unresolved. This CDR3 has 18 amino acids. Trimming left V 6 bases short and J 2 bases short, with 24 bases between.

The V and J genes are TRBV5-6 and TRBJ2-1; D could derive from TRBD1 or TRBD2 (5 bases each). Per germline, CDR1 SGHDT and CDR2 YYEEEE. The germline V and J ends were trimmed by 4 bases and 10 bases, with 12 bases remaining between them. The CDR3 is 12 residues long. CDR3 DNA: TGTGCCAGCAGCACCCTCGGGGCAGAGCAGTTCTTC. This gives the protein CASSTLGAEQFF. Variable domain in full (rest from reference TRBV5-6 and TRBJ2-1): DAGVTQSPTHLIKTRGQQVTLRCSPKSGHDTVSWYQQALGQGPQFIFQYYEEEERQRGNFPDRFSGHQFPNYSSELNVNALLLGDSALYLCASSTLGAEQFFGPGTRLTVL.

The sample holds one count of this clonotype. The rearrangement joins TRBV19 to TRBJ1-4; possible D gene TRBD1, 6 bases. CDR1 is LNHDA and CDR2 is SQIVND in the germline V gene (reference sequence). Trimming stripped 6 bases from V and 0 bases from J, with 11 bases between. CDR3 size: 15 residues. The CDR3 loop is CASRTRTATNEKLFF. DNA for the CDR3: TGTGCCAGTAGGACACGGACAGCAACTAATGAAAAACTGTTTTTT. Supplemented by reference TRBV19 and TRBJ1-4, the full variable domain reads DGGITQSPKYLFRKEGQNVTLSCEQNLNHDAMYWYRQDPGQGLRLIYYSQIVNDFQKGDIAEGYSVSREKKESFPLTVTSAQKNPTAFYLCASRTRTATNEKLFFGSGTQLSVL.

CDR3 sequence reads: CASSQVTTGGETQYF. The CDR3 bases are TGTGCCAGCAGCCAAGTGACGACAGGGGGAGAGACCCAGTACTTC. The chain uses TRBV3-1 and TRBJ2-5; 9 nucleotides match TRBD1. Germline values: CDR1 LGHDT, CDR2 YNNKEL (reference sequence). The CDR3 length is 15 residues. V shed 1 base, J shed 4 bases, and the junction held 4 bases outside the gene matches.

The chain carries TRBV12-5 and TRBJ2-7; D perhaps matches TRBD1 (5 bases). Trimming took off 0 bases at V and 3 bases at J, with 12 bases between the two ends. The germline gives CDR1 LGHNT, CDR2 FRNRAP. This CDR3 region has 15 residues. CDR3 sequence (DNA): TGTGCTAGTGGTTTGGTTTCAGGGTTGGGCTACGAGCAGTACTTC. It encodes CASGLVSGLGYEQYF.

The chain has TRBV9 and TRBJ2-3; D uncertain. Trimming left V 1 base short and J 0 bases short, with 12 bases between. The CDR3 spans 16 residues. CDR1 and CDR2 from the germline V gene are SGDLS and YYNGEE. The CDR3 spells CASSVPGDSSTDTQYF. The DNA for the CDR3 is TGTGCCAGCAGCGTACCTGGCGATTCTAGCACAGATACGCAGTATTTT.